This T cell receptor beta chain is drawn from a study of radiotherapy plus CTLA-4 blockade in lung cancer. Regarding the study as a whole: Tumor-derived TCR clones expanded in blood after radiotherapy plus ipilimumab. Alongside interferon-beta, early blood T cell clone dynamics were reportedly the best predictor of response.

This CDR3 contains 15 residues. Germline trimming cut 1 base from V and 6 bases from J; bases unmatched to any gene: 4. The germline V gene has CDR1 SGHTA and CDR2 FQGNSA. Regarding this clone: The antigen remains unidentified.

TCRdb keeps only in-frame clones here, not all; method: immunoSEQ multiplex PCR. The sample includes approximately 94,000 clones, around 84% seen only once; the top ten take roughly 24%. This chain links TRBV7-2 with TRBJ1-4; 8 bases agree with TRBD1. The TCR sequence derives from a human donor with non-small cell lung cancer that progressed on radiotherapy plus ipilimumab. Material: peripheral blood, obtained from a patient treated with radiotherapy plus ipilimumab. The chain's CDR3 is CASSLGGQGHEKLFF. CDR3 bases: TGTGCCAGCAGCTTAGGTGGACAGGGCCATGAAAAACTGTTTTTT.